This TCR beta chain was captured in a study of Graves' ophthalmopathy and Graves' hyperthyroidism. The PBMCs were taken from more than 8 ml of fresh peripheral blood. Amplification targeted the TCR beta CDR3 regions, with RNA transcripts as the source material. An opening RT-PCR round employed HTBI primers and preceded a second-round multiplex PCR. TCRdb used MiXCR to reprocess the multiplex PCR reads, holding one entry per CDR3 protein. The table shows hundreds of thousands of distinct CDR3 sequences, with about 24% occurring only once. This clonotype was counted at least ten times. The germline gives CDR1 MDHEN, CDR2 SYDVKM. V was trimmed by 2 bases and J by 5 bases, leaving 15 bases between them. The CDR3 length is 15 residues.

The receptor comes from a woman under 30 with stable Graves' hyperthyroidism. Some clones in this sample may be carry-over from other donors' samples. Material for sequencing was peripheral blood. This chain links TRBV28 with TRBJ1-2, with D unclear. The CDR3 DNA reads TGTGCCAGCAGTTTAGGGTCCGGACCCGGGTATGGCTACACCTTC. Protein sequence: CASSLGSGPGYGYTF.